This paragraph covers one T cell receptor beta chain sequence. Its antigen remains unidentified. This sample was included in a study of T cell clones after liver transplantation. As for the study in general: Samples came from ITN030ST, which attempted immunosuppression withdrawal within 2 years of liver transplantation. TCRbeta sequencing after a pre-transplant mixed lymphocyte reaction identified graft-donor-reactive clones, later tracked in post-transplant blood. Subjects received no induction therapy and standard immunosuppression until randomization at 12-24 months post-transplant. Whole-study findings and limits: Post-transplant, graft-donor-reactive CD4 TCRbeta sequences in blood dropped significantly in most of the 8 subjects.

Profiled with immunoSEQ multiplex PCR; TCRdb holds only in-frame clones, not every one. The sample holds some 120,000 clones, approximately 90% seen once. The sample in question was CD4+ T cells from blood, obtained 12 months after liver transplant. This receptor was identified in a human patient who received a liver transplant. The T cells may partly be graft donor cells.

In nucleotides, the CDR3 is TGTGCCAGCAGTGAAGCCCAACTAGCGGGAGGGCCGGTTATAAATTTTAGGCAGCAGTTCTTC. It codes for CASSEAQLAGGPVINFRQQFF. The genes are TRBV6-1 and TRBJ2-1; TRBD2 matches 13 bases. There are 21 residues in the CDR3. Germline-derived CDR1 and CDR2 are MNHNS and SASEGT. With V trimmed by 0 bases and J by 11 bases, 22 bases remained unmatched.